These T cell receptor beta chains were read from a single sample in a study of CD4 T cells in relation to SARS-CoV-2 and coronaviruses. Profiling relied on immunoSEQ multiplex PCR, and the TCRdb table lists in-frame clones only, not all of them. The data show 60,000 to 65,000 clones, with 94% seen just once and around 0.13% held by the top ten. What was sequenced was naive CD4+ T cells from PBMCs. Receptor source: a human donor in good health. CDR3s include the opening cysteine and the closing phenylalanine or tryptophan. A D gene is named only where the DNA matches it firmly. The size field is filled for only some rows; it gives once, few, many or a size class.

>TRBJ1-2|.|.|TRBV6-1
TGTGCCAGCAGTGAATTGTGGGGGCACTATGGCTACACCTTC
CASSELWGHYGYTF
>TRBJ2-7|.|.|TRBV5-6
TGTGCCAGCAGCACCTTTCGCGAGCAGTACTTC
CASSTFREQYF
>TRBJ2-7|.|.|TRBV24-1
TGTGCCACCAGTGATCCGGGACGCTCCTACGAGCAGTACTTC
CATSDPGRSYEQYF
>TRBJ1-2|.|TRBD1|TRBV28
TGTGCCAGCGGGGACAGACCCTATGGCTACACCTTC
CASGDRPYGYTF
>TRBJ1-4|.|TRBD1|TRBV4-1
TGCGCCAGCAGCCGAGGGACAGGGGGTAATGAAAAACTGTTTTTT
CASSRGTGGNEKLFF
>TRBJ2-3|.|.|TRBV27
TGTGCCAGCAGTGGTCTTCCCACAGATACGCAGTATTTT
CASSGLPTDTQYF
>TRBJ2-5|.|.|TRBV20-1
TGCAGTGCTAGAGTAGGGGAGACCCAGTACTTC
CSARVGETQYF
>TRBJ2-5|once|.|TRBV7-8
TGTGCCAGCAGCTTGCTGGGGTATCGGCTAGCCTTTAGTCAAGAGACCCAGTACTTC
CASSLLGYRLAFSQETQYF
>TRBJ2-7|.|.|TRBV9
TGTGCCAGCAGCGTAGGTTATCGGAAGGGATCTTACGAGCAGTACTTC
CASSVGYRKGSYEQYF
>TRBJ2-5|.|.|TRBV5-1
TGCGCCAGCAGCTTCTCAGGGCAAGAGACCCAGTACTTC
CASSFSGQETQYF
>TRBJ2-2|.|.|TRBV3-1/TRBV3-2
TGTGCCAGCAGCCAGGTCAACACCGGGGAGCTGTTTTTT
CASSQVNTGELFF
>TRBJ2-1|.|.|TRBV19
TGTGCCAGTAGTATAGGCGGTAAAATCAGCTCCTACAATGAGCAGTTCTTC
CASSIGGKISSYNEQFF
>TRBJ2-5|once|.|TRBV27
TGTGCCAGCAGTCCCCTTTCGGGGGCCGTTCAGTACTTC
CASSPLSGAVQYF
>TRBJ1-2|.|.|TRBV5-8
TGTGCCAGCAGCAAGGTGGGGGGCGCTAACTATGGCTACACCTTC
CASSKVGGANYGYTF
>TRBJ2-5|.|TRBD1|TRBV24-1
TGTGCCACCAGTGATAGAAACCATGACAGGGATGAGACCCAGTACTTC
CATSDRNHDRDETQYF
>TRBJ1-3|.|.|TRBV28
TGTGCCAGCAGTTTAGTGAGCTCTGGAAACACCATATATTTT
CASSLVSSGNTIYF
>TRBJ2-7|.|.|TRBV10-3
TGTGCCATCAGGACGGCGGCAGGCCGCTCCTACGAGCAGTACTTC
CAIRTAAGRSYEQYF
>TRBJ2-7|.|.|TRBV5-1
TGCGCCAGCAGCTTGGCAACAGGTTCCTACTACGAGCAGTACTTC
CASSLATGSYYEQYF
>TRBJ2-7|.|TRBD2|TRBV7-8
TGTGCCAGCAGCCCCGGTGGGACTAGCGGGAGGTACGAGCAGTACTTC
CASSPGGTSGRYEQYF
>TRBJ2-7|.|TRBD2|TRBV7-9
TGTGCCAGCAGCTTAGTCCGGGGTCCCCTAGCGGGGGTGGGCGAGCAGTACTTC
CASSLVRGPLAGVGEQYF
>TRBJ2-2|.|TRBD2|TRBV3-1/TRBV3-2
TGTGCCAGCAGCCGTAGCGGGTCCACCGGGGAGCTGTTTTTT
CASSRSGSTGELFF
>TRBJ2-7|.|TRBD1|TRBV4-1
TGCGCCAGCAGCCAACCGTCAGACAGGGGGCAGCGCTCCTACGAGCAGTACTTC
CASSQPSDRGQRSYEQYF
>TRBJ2-7|.|.|TRBV6-5
TGTGCCAGCAGTTACTCTAGCGGAGCCTACGAGCAGTACTTC
CASSYSSGAYEQYF
>TRBJ1-5|.|.|TRBV30
TGTGCCTGGAGTGTACAGGGCAATCAGCCCCAGCATTTT
CAWSVQGNQPQHF
>TRBJ1-2|.|TRBD1|TRBV6-5
TGTGCCAGCAGGGTACAGGGGGCGCGTGGCTACACCTTC
CASRVQGARGYTF
>TRBJ1-1|few|TRBD1|TRBV4-2
TGTGCCAGCAGTCACGAGGGGGCGCGCGCTGAAGCTTTCTTT
CASSHEGARAEAFF
>TRBJ2-4|.|.|TRBV28
TGTGCCAGCAGTTCCCGGCGGGCCCGCCCGAGAATTCAGTACTTC
CASSSRRARPRIQYF
>TRBJ1-1|.|TRBD1|TRBV5-8
TGTGCCAGCAGGATGGGACAGTCGAACACTGAAGCTTTCTTT
CASRMGQSNTEAFF